A single sample is the source of the 24 T cell receptor beta chains below, sequenced in a study of Ad26.COV2.S vaccination and SARS-CoV-2 variants. Specified treatment: approximately 18 received Ad26.COV2.S at low or high dose, single or two shots; 5 received placebo; per-sample allocation not given. Sampling took place 63 days after the first vaccine or placebo injection. Assay: immunoSEQ multiplex PCR; the TCRdb copy retains only in-frame clones and omits some. The table lists 400,000 to 450,000 clones, 92% of them singletons, with around 1.8% in the top ten. The source material was peripheral blood, sampled in a trial of Ad26.COV2.S vaccine versus placebo. The receptors stem from a person aged 18 to 59 who received the Ad26.COV2.S COVID-19 vaccine or a placebo.

J is TRBJ1-2 and V is TRBV12-3 or TRBV12-4; D is unresolved. Trimming cost V 3 bases and J 1 base, with 6 bases left between them. CDR3 size: 13 residues. The CDR3 protein is CASSFDVNYGYTF. CDR3 sequence (DNA): TGTGCCAGCAGTTTTGACGTTAACTATGGCTACACCTTC.

The chain carries TRBV3-1 (or the pseudogene TRBV3-2) and TRBJ2-2; tentative D call: TRBD2 (5 bases). Trimming took off 2 bases at V and 5 bases at J, with 12 bases between the two ends. Germline V CDR1 and CDR2: LGHDT, YNNKEL (reference sequence). The CDR3 is 15 amino acids. CDR3 in amino acids: CASSQTTRRTGELFF. The CDR3 DNA reads TGTGCCAGCAGCCAAACTACCAGGAGGACCGGGGAGCTGTTTTTT.

This clone was picked up one time. The gene calls are TRBV6-5 and TRBJ1-4, with D possibly being TRBD1 (5 bases). CDR3 length: 13 amino acids. V lost 6 bases, J lost 7 bases, and 12 bases lay in between. Germline values: CDR1 MNHEY, CDR2 SVGAGI. DNA for the CDR3: TGTGCCAGCAGGCGGGACCCTGGTGAAAAACTGTTTTTT. Translated, it gives CASRRDPGEKLFF.

The V and J genes are TRBV28 and TRBJ1-1; D gene unclear. Trimming shortened V by 7 bases and J by 10 bases, and 16 bases separated the two germline ends. The CDR3 covers 12 residues. From germline, CDR1 is MDHEN and CDR2 SYDVKM. The CDR3 protein is CASTLASVGAFF. The CDR3, as DNA: TGTGCCAGCACCCTTGCTAGTGTAGGAGCTTTCTTT.

The chain uses TRBV6-5 and TRBJ1-5; D might be TRBD1 (5 bases). This CDR3 region has 15 residues. Germline CDR1 MNHEY, CDR2 SVGAGI. Deletions cut 8 bases from V and 3 bases from J, with 17 bases between. The CDR3 DNA is TGTGCCAGCCATAAGCTTGGGGACCCCAATCAGCCCCAGCATTTT. Protein sequence: CASHKLGDPNQPQHF.

V usage is TRBV11-2 and J usage is TRBJ2-7; TRBD1 is a possible D gene (5 bases). Germline CDR1 reads SGHAT; CDR2 reads FQNNGV. CDR3 size: 15 residues. Trimming removed 6 bases from V and 6 bases from J, with 21 bases in between. CDR3 region: CASRLAGRASSEQYF. CDR3 sequence (DNA): TGTGCCAGCAGACTTGCCGGCAGGGCGTCAAGCGAGCAGTACTTC.

This rearrangement joins TRBV25-1 to TRBJ1-1, with D tentatively TRBD1 (6 bases). CDR3 length: 17 amino acids. Germline CDR1 is MGHDK and CDR2 is SYGVNS. V was shortened by 0 bases and J by 3 bases, with 17 bases between the two germline ends. The CDR3 here is CASSEYDGGSSDTEAFF. The CDR3 nucleotides are TGTGCCAGCAGTGAATACGATGGGGGCAGTTCGGACACTGAAGCTTTCTTT.

CDR3 sequence: CASSQDKGVREKLFF. Written as DNA, the CDR3 is TGCGCCAGCAGCCAAGATAAAGGGGTGAGGGAAAAACTGTTTTTT. This sequence joins TRBV4-3 and TRBJ1-4; D possibly corresponds to TRBD1 (5 bases). The CDR3 spans 15 residues. Trimming removed 0 bases from V and 8 bases from J, with 13 bases in between. Germline CDR1 and CDR2: LGHNA and YSLEER.

V is TRBV5-5 and J is TRBJ2-7; no definite D call. Germline V gene sequence: CDR1 SGHKS, CDR2 YYEKEE (reference sequence). The ends were cut back, 3 bases at V and 3 bases at J, with 10 bases in the middle. The CDR3 has 13 amino acids. CDR3 protein: CASSSIANYEQYF. The CDR3 DNA is TGTGCCAGCAGCTCGATTGCAAACTACGAGCAGTACTTC.

As for this clone: An end of the junction does not agree with germline; a read error may underlie this. This rearrangement joins TRBV7-2 to TRBJ2-5, with TRBD2 identical over 7 bases. In germline, CDR1 is SGHTA, CDR2 FQGNSA. The CDR3 runs 15 residues. Here the CDR3 DNA reads TGTGCCAGCAGTCCCTCGCTAGCGGCCCGAGAGGCCCAGTACTTC. Its protein product is CASSPSLAAREAQYF. Filled out from reference TRBV7-2 and TRBJ2-5, the complete variable domain reads GAGVSQSPSNKVTEKGKDVELRCDPISGHTALYWYRQSLGQGLEFLIYFQGNSAPDKSGLPSDRFSAERTGGSVSTLTIQRTQQEDSAVYLCASSPSLAAREAQYFGPGTRLLVL.

V gene TRBV5-4 combines with J gene TRBJ1-1; 12 bases fit TRBD1. The CDR3 length is 15 residues. J lost 6 bases, V lost 3 bases, and 6 bases had no gene match. Germline V gene sequence: CDR1 SGHNT, CDR2 YYREEE (reference sequence). As DNA, the CDR3 is TGTGCCAGCAGCTACCTGGGACAGGGGGCGTCTGAAGCTTTCTTT. It specifies CASSYLGQGASEAFF.

The chain carries TRBV19 and TRBJ2-1; D unclear. CDR1 is LNHDA, CDR2 SQIVND, per germline (reference sequence). The CDR3 spans 13 residues. Trimming pared 2 bases from V and 8 bases from J, leaving 10 bases between. The CDR3 coding sequence is TGTGCCAGTAGTATAATGGGTGGCGATGAGCAGTTCTTC. Translated, it gives CASSIMGGDEQFF. The whole variable domain, filled in from reference TRBV19 and TRBJ2-1, reads DGGITQSPKYLFRKEGQNVTLSCEQNLNHDAMYWYRQDPGQGLRLIYYSQIVNDFQKGDIAEGYSVSREKKESFPLTVTSAQKNPTAFYLCASSIMGGDEQFFGPGTRLTVL.

The chain uses TRBV5-4 and TRBJ2-1; possibly TRBD1 for D (5 bases). CDR1 is SGHNT and CDR2 is YYREEE in the germline V gene (reference sequence). The CDR3 length is 14 residues. Trimming took 0 bases from V and 12 from J, leaving 16 bases between them. Here the CDR3 DNA reads TGTGCCAGCAGCTTGGTCTTAGGGGATCGGCCGCAGTTCTTC. As protein: CASSLVLGDRPQFF.

The J gene is TRBJ2-7, the V gene TRBV12-2; the table assigns TRBD2, which was not confirmed against the DNA. TRBV12-2 is recorded as a pseudogene. This CDR3 region has 16 residues. The CDR3, as DNA: TGTGCAAGTCGCTTCCGGACTAGCGGGGAACCCTACGAGCAGTACTTC. This encodes CASRFRTSGEPYEQYF.

This chain uses TRBV2 with TRBJ2-1, with a tentative D call TRBD1 (5 bases). Trimming took off 7 bases at V and 9 bases at J, with 16 bases between the two ends. The CDR3 has 13 residues. Germline values: CDR1 SNHLY, CDR2 FYNNEI. The CDR3 DNA follows: TGTGCCAGCACCCAACCCCCAGGGCTTGAGCAGTTCTTC. Encoded protein: CASTQPPGLEQFF.

The chain couples TRBV28 to TRBJ2-2; 8 positions match TRBD2. Looked up from germline, CDR1 is MDHEN and CDR2 is SYDVKM. J gave up 3 bases and V 3 bases, and 6 bases lay outside the gene matches. This CDR3 is built from 16 residues. This CDR3 is CASSFQGLADTGELFF. In nucleotides, the CDR3 is TGTGCCAGCAGTTTTCAAGGACTAGCCGACACCGGGGAGCTGTTTTTT.

The chain links TRBV28 to TRBJ1-6; D is unresolved. With 4 bases removed from V and 1 base from J, the gap between germline ends came to 11 bases. Germline V gene sequence: CDR1 MDHEN, CDR2 SYDVKM. The CDR3 loop spans 16 amino acids. In DNA, the CDR3 is TGTGCCAGCAGTTCTACCCGGACTTCCTATAATTCACCCCTCCACTTT. Protein: CASSSTRTSYNSPLHF.

V usage is TRBV18 and J usage is TRBJ2-7; D is ambiguous. Germline V CDR1 and CDR2: KGHSH, LQKENI. CDR3 length equals 13 residues. Trimming pared 3 bases from V and 1 base from J, leaving 7 bases between. The CDR3 is CASSPGISYEQYF. Here the CDR3 DNA reads TGTGCCAGCTCACCGGGGATTTCCTACGAGCAGTACTTC.

The chain couples TRBV4-3 to TRBJ1-1, with D possibly matching TRBD1 (6 bases). V was shortened by 4 bases and J by 0 bases, with 9 bases between the two germline ends. The CDR3 sequence is 14 residues long. In germline, CDR1 is LGHNA, CDR2 YSLEER. The CDR3 sequence is CASSLDRMNTEAFF. For the CDR3, the DNA is TGCGCCAGCAGCCTGGACAGAATGAACACTGAAGCTTTCTTT.

The chain uses TRBV5-6 and TRBJ2-3, with TRBD2 identical over 9 bases. J gave up 3 bases and V 3 bases, and 8 bases lay outside the gene matches. Germline V lookup: CDR1 SGHDT, CDR2 YYEEEE. CDR3 length equals 16 residues. Here the CDR3 DNA reads TGTGCCAGCAGCTCCCTTAGCGGGAGTGGGACAGATACGCAGTATTTT. It yields the protein CASSSLSGSGTDTQYF. Supplemented by reference TRBV5-6 and TRBJ2-3, the full variable domain reads DAGVTQSPTHLIKTRGQQVTLRCSPKSGHDTVSWYQQALGQGPQFIFQYYEEEERQRGNFPDRFSGHQFPNYSSELNVNALLLGDSALYLCASSSLSGSGTDTQYFGPGTRLTVL.

This chain uses TRBV30 with TRBJ1-3; D is ambiguous. There are 13 residues in the CDR3. Germline CDR1 is GTSNPN and CDR2 is SVGIG (reference sequence). V shed 1 base and J shed 2 bases, with 6 bases lying between them. CDR3 loop: CAWSDGPGNTIYF. DNA of the CDR3: TGTGCCTGGAGTGACGGGCCTGGAAACACCATATATTTT.

The chain joins TRBV5-1 to TRBJ1-2, with D possibly TRBD1 on 6 matching bases. Germline assignment: CDR1 SGHRS and CDR2 YFSETQ. The ends were cut back, 0 bases at V and 4 bases at J, with 10 bases in the middle. The CDR3 is 14 amino acids. CDR3 coding DNA: TGCGCCAGCAGCTTGGACGGGGGCGGCTATGGCTACACCTTC. It yields the protein CASSLDGGGYGYTF.

This chain's CDR3 is CASSPNQGSLGYTF. CDR3 DNA sequence: TGTGCCAGCAGCCCGAACCAGGGAAGCTTGGGCTACACCTTC. V gene TRBV27 combines with J gene TRBJ1-2, with TRBD1 as a possible D gene (5 bases). V was clipped by 6 bases and J by 8 bases, with 19 bases between them. Germline CDR1 is MNHEY and CDR2 is SMNVEV (reference sequence). CDR3 length equals 14 residues.

This clone was seen only once. The chain employs TRBV2 and TRBJ2-1; possible D gene TRBD2, 5 bases. Looked up from germline, CDR1 is SNHLY and CDR2 is FYNNEI. There are 11 residues in the CDR3. The ends were cut back, 6 bases at V and 8 bases at J, with 8 bases in the middle. CDR3 amino acids: CASRSGDEQFF. The CDR3 DNA follows: TGTGCCAGCAGGTCCGGGGATGAGCAGTTCTTC.